The 4 T cell receptor beta chains listed next were all sequenced from one sample in a study of T cells in narcolepsy. Only in-frame clones appear in the TCRdb table, and some are missing; sequencing was by immunoSEQ multiplex PCR. The table records tens of thousands of clones, around 90% of them present only once. The sample taken for sequencing was CD45RA- memory CD4+ T cells from PBMCs. The receptors were sampled from a human donor with narcolepsy.

The V and J genes are TRBV5-6 and TRBJ2-1; tentative D call: TRBD2 (5 bases). CDR3 length: 16 residues. V lost 2 bases to trimming and J lost 0 bases, with 12 bases between them. CDR1 is SGHDT, CDR2 YYEEEE, per germline. The CDR3 region has the DNA TGTGCCAGCAGCTTAACGCCGGGGAGCTCCTACAATGAGCAGTTCTTC. The encoded protein is CASSLTPGSSYNEQFF.

The rearrangement joins TRBV7-6 to TRBJ2-7, with 9 bases identical to TRBD1. Germline V gene data show CDR1 as SGHVS and CDR2 as FNYEAQ. The CDR3 extends over 17 amino acids. V was clipped by 5 bases and J by 5 bases; unmatched bases: 16. The CDR3 sequence is CASSPRTGVDGRDEQYF. The CDR3 nucleotides read TGTGCCAGCAGCCCACGGACAGGGGTCGACGGTAGGGACGAGCAGTACTTC. Looking up the rest from reference TRBV7-6 and TRBJ2-7 gives the full variable domain: GAGVSQSPRYKVTKRGQDVALRCDPISGHVSLYWYRQALGQGPEFLTYFNYEAQQDKSGLPNDRFSAERPEGSISTLTIQRTEQRDSAMYRCASSPRTGVDGRDEQYFGPGTRLTVT.

As regards this clone: This sample includes further DNA sequences coding for the same CDR3. The chain employs TRBV4-2 and TRBJ1-2; 8 nucleotides agree with TRBD1. The CDR3 length is 16 residues. The V gene's germline CDR1 is LGHNA and CDR2 YNFKEQ. Unmatched junction bases numbered 4, after V lost 1 base and J lost 0 bases. CDR3 DNA sequence: TGTGCCAGCAGCCAAGCAGGGACAGGCACTAACTATGGCTACACCTTC. Translated: CASSQAGTGTNYGYTF.

The rearrangement links TRBV15 to TRBJ1-4; 9 positions agree with TRBD1. Germline V gene data show CDR1 as LNHNV and CDR2 as YYDKDF (reference sequence). The CDR3 is 16 residues long. V trimming: 1 base; J trimming: 6 bases; junction bases outside the gene matches: 6. The CDR3 region is CATSRVRGQGDEKLFF. CDR3 in DNA: TGTGCCACCAGCAGAGTCAGGGGACAGGGAGATGAAAAACTGTTTTTT.